The T cell receptor (beta chain) under discussion was sequenced for a study of low-dose radiotherapy and immunotherapy resistance in tumors (dated by TCRdb to 2022 to 2024). Study-level background: In Cohort 1, 0.5 Gy per fraction was delivered every 2 weeks, and a total PTV dose of 6.5 Gy was prescribed. Patients in Cohort 2 were given 1 Gy per fraction every two weeks, for a total of 13 Gy across 26 weeks. Nivolumab and ipilimumab were both given intravenously, with nivolumab at a 240 mg flat dose every two weeks and ipilimumab at 1 mg/kg every six weeks. Cyclophosphamide 200 mg/m2 was administered intravenously every two weeks, one day before each radiation and immunotherapy administration. Patients took aspirin 300 mg orally once daily for four cycles, starting on cycle 1 day 1. Randomization of trial participants into treatment groups was not performed. Eight patients were included in the translational analysis, namely three from the first dose cohort plus the first five from the second dose cohort.

CDR1 and CDR2, looked up from the germline V gene, are SGHTS and YDEGEE. From V the trimming removes 3 bases and from J it removes 11 bases, while the gene matches leave 10 bases of the junction unaccounted for. The CDR3 spans 13 residues, from the cysteine through the phenylalanine. Only CDR3 DNA is held: 39 bases, read in frame from base 1. Sequencing took place on an Illumina HiSeq 2500. To make first-strand cDNA, Superscript III was used along with a set of TRAV- and TRBV-specific primers so that both the TCRalpha and TCRbeta chains were covered. TCRs were amplified for approximately 20 PCR cycles with Phusion, using a constant-region primer paired with the adapter attached to the V primers. The isolated mRNA was amplified using the MessageAmp II aRNA Amplification Kit, with in vitro transcription performed for around 16 hours at 37 degrees C. The Dynabeads mRNA DIRECT Purification Kit was used to isolate mRNA for TCR sequencing. Indexed Illumina adapters were added in a second Phusion PCR of 25 cycles, after which AMPure XP beads were used to purify the products. The study's own analysis went as follows. Custom Perl scripts were used to pool TCR sequences that encoded the same protein, to remove out-of-frame sequences, and to calculate the abundance of each clonotype. The analysis excluded TCR sequences that were supported by just one read. Shannon entropy, Gini index, clonality, richness, and the frequency of TCRs shared between repertoires were included as repertoire metrics. TCRdb applied fastp at Q25 and MiXCR to the public reads, then kept only in-frame beta chains. Merged by CDR3 protein, the rows form single entries marked with the most common genes and DNA. The V and J calls follow TCRdb's processing rather than the paper's. In this sample the table shows roughly 76,000 distinct CDR3 sequences, about 20% of which occur a single time. The top ten hold less than 6% of the sample.

This clonotype has a count of ten or more. The target of this receptor is not known. Nothing much larger sits one base from this clone, and base qualities are not available. The intended sense of this specimen's time point label: before trial treatment. The donors came from RACIN, which was a single-arm phase I dose-escalation trial that paired nivolumab and ipilimumab with aspirin, low-dose cyclophosphamide and low-dose radiotherapy. Patients were eligible if they had advanced solid tumors that were TIL-negative. This chain joins TRBV5-8 to TRBJ1-1, with 7 bases in between that match TRBD1. Sequences were derived from PBMCs, sampled before treatment. The TCR sequence derives from a male donor with prostate cancer. The DNA sequence is given as TGTGCCAGCAGCTCGACAGGGCTTCCGGGGGCTTTCTTT. The translation is CASSSTGLPGAFF.